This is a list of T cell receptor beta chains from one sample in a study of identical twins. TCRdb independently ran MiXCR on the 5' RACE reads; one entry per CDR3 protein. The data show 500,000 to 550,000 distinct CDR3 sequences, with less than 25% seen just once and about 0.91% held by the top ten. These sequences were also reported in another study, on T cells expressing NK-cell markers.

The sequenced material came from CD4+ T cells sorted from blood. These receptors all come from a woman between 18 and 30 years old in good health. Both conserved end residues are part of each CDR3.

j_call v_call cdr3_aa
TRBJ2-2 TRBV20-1 CSASRLLNTGELFF
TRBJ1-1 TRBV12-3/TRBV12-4 CASSTKTGQTF
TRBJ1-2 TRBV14 CASSKRETNYGYTF
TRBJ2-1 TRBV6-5 CASSYSKGGREQFF
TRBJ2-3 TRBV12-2 CASRLAILATYTDTQYF
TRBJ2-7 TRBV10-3 CATTGGWEQYF
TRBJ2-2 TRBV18 CASSYGARFTGELFF
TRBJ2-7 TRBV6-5 CASSYSNRGEEQYF
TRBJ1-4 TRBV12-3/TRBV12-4 CARPPTLGEKLFF
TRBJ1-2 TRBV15 CATSRDLGGDGYTF
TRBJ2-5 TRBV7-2 CASSLVRVRETQYF
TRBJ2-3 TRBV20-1 CSARGPDTQYF
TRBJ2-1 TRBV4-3 CASSAQRLSSYNEQFF
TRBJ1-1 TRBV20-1 CSAPETHTEAFF
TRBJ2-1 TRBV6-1 CASTTDTRPNEQFF
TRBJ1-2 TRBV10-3 CAITWTGGDYGYTF
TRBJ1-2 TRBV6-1 CASRAQGARGYTF
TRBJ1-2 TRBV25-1 CASSEYVSNGYTF
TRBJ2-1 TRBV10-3 CAISDERSSYNEQFF
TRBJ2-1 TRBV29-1 CSEGHSHNEQFF
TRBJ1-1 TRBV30 CAWSVRDRTAAFF
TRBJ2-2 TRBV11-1 CASSSRAGSGANTGELFF
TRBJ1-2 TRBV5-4 CASSLEGWGYGYTF
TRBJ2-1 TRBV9 CASSVGLANNEQFF
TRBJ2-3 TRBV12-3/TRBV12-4 CASTLTSSRDTQYF
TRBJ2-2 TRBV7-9 CASSLGRLAGGSGELFF
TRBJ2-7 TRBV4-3 CASSQAPPGTGTSYEQYF
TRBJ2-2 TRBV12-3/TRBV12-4 CASSLRRVGTGELFF
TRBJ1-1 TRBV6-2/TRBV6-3 CASRTAGAMNTEAFF
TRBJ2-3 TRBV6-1 CASRTPGGYTDTQYF
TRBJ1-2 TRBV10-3 CAISKGPPGQGAYGYTF
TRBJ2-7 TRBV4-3 CASSQDRGVAGAYEQYF
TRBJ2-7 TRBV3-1 CASSQATSGTYEQYF
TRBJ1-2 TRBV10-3 CAIRPDSTDYTF
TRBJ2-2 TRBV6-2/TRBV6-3 CASSYDISEQTGELFF